The entry below describes one T cell receptor (beta chain). Assay: immunoSEQ multiplex PCR; the TCRdb copy retains only in-frame clones and omits some. The sample has over 65,000 clones, roughly 80% seen once. The data were obtained in a study of blood T cell repertoires in COVID-19. Looking at the study overall: The study drew acute and convalescent COVID-19 samples from the United States, Italy and Spain. T cells, B-cell-depleted T cells, or PBMCs provided the cDNA or gDNA that served as material.

Germline CDR1 SGHVT, CDR2 SQSDAQ. This CDR3 is 16 amino acids long. The germline V and J ends were trimmed by 5 bases and 2 bases, with 16 bases remaining between them. Sequencing was performed on peripheral blood. The sequence was collected from a man aged 55 to 70 with COVID-19, enrolled during active disease. V and J are TRBV7-4 and TRBJ1-5; D possibly corresponds to TRBD1 (5 bases). The DNA of the CDR3 is TGTGCCAGCAGCACGGTAAGGGGAATCCGCAATCAGCCCCAGCATTTT. It specifies CASSTVRGIRNQPQHF.